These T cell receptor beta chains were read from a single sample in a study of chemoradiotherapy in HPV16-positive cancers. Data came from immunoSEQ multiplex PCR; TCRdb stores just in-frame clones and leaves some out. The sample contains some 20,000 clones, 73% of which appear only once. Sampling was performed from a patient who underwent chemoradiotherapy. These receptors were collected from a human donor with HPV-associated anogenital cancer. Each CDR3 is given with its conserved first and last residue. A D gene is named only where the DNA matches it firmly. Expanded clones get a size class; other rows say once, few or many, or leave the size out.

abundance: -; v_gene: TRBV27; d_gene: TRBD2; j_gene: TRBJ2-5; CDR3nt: TGTGCCAGCAGTTTATCGAATAGTTGGACTAGTAGGCAGTACTTC; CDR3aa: CASSLSNSWTSRQYF
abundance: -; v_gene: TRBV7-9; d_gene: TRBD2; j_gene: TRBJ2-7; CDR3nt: TGTGCCAGCAGCTCCGGACTAGCGGGCAGCTCCTACGAGCAGTACTTC; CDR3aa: CASSSGLAGSSYEQYF
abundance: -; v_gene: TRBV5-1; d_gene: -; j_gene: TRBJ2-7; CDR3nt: TGCGCCAGCAGCTTGAGTCCGATAGGCCCGGACGAGCAGTACTTC; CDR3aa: CASSLSPIGPDEQYF
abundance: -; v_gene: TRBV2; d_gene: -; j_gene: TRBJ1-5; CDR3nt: TGTGCCAGCAGTGAAGCCCCTAGCCAGCCCCAGCATTTT; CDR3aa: CASSEAPSQPQHF
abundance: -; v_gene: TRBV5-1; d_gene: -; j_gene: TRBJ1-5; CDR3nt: TGCGCCAGCAGCCCGGGTAGCGGAGAGGGGCAGCCCCAGCATTTT; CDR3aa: CASSPGSGEGQPQHF
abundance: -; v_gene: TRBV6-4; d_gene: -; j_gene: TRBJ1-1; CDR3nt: TGTGCCAGCAGTGCGCGTCACTTTGGAACTGAAGCTTTCTTT; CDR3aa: CASSARHFGTEAFF
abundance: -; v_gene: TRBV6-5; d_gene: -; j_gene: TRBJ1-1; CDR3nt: TGTGCCAGCAGTCTAAGGGTGAACACTGAAGCTTTCTTT; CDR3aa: CASSLRVNTEAFF
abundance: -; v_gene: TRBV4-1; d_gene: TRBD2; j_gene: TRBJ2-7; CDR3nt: TGCGCCAGCAGCCAAGATCTAGCGGGAGGTTCCTACGAGCAGTACTTC; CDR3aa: CASSQDLAGGSYEQYF
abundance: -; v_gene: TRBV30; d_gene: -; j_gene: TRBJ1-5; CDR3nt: TGTGCCTGGACCAAAGGGGCCTTAGGGCAGCCCCAGCATTTT; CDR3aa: CAWTKGALGQPQHF
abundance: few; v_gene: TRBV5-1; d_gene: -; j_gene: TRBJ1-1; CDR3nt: TGCGCCAGCAGCTTGGGTCTGGGCCCGGGACAAAAGAACACTGAAGCTTTCTTT; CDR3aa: CASSLGLGPGQKNTEAFF
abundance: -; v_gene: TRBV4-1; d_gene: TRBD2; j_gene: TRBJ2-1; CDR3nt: TGCGCCAGCAGCCATTCACGAGCGGGAGGGCCTTCTCGCAATGAGCAGTTCTTC; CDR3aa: CASSHSRAGGPSRNEQFF
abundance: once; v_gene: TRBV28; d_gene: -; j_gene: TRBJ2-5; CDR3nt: TGTGCCAGCAGTTTAGGTCTGGGGAGAGAGACCCAGTACTTC; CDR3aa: CASSLGLGRETQYF
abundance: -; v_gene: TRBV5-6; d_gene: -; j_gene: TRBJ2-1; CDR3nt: TGTGCCAGCAGCTTGGGACAACTGCAGTTCTTC; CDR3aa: CASSLGQLQFF
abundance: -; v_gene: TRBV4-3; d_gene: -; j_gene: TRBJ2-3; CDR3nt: TGCGCCAGCAGCCAAGATAATCAGCCTGTAGATACGCAGTATTTT; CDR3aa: CASSQDNQPVDTQYF
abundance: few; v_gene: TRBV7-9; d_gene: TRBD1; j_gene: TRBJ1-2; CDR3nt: TGTGCCAGCAGGAGGGGTGGCAGGGGGAATGGCTACACCTTC; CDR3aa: CASRRGGRGNGYTF
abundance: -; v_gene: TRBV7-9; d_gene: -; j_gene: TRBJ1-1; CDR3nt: TGTGCCAGCAGCTTAGGGGTTTCTGAAGCTTTCTTT; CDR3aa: CASSLGVSEAFF
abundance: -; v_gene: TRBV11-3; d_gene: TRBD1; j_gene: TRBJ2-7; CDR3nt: TGTGCCAGCAGCTTAAAAAGGGGGCGCGAAGTCTACGAGCAGTACTTC; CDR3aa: CASSLKRGREVYEQYF
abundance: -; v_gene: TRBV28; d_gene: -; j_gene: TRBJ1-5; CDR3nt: TGTGCCAGCAGGTCTCTTTCGCAGCCCCAGCATTTT; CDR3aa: CASRSLSQPQHF
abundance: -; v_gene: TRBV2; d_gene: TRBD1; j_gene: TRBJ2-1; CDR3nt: TGTGCCAGCAGCTTCCGACAGGGGAACTTCAATGAGCAGTTCTTC; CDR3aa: CASSFRQGNFNEQFF
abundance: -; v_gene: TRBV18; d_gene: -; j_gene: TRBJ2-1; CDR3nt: TGTGCCAGCTCCGAAGCCGGGACGGTCTACAATGAGCAGTTCTTC; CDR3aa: CASSEAGTVYNEQFF
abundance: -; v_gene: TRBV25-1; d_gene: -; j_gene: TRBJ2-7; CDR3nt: TGTGCCAGCAGTGAGGACAGCGGACCTCCCTACGAGCAGTACTTC; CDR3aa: CASSEDSGPPYEQYF
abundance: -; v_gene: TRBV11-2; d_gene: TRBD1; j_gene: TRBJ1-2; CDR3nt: TGTGCCAGCAGCCCGGACAGGGGTTGCACCTTC; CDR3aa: CASSPDRGCTF
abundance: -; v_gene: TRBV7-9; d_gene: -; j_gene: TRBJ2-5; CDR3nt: TGTGCCAGCAGCCGTCCGGTCGGACGGCAGCAAGAGACCCAGTACTTC; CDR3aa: CASSRPVGRQQETQYF
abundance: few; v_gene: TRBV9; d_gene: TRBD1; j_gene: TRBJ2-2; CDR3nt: TGTGCCAGCAGCGCAGGGGGAGTCACCGGGGAGCTGTTTTTT; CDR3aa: CASSAGGVTGELFF
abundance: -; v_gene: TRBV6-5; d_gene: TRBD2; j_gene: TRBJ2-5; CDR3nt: TGTGCCAGCGGAAGACTAGCGGGAGCTCGAGAGACCCAGTACTTC; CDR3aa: CASGRLAGARETQYF
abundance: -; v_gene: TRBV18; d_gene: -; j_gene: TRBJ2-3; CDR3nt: TGTGCCAGCTCACTCGACAGGGCGGGGGCCGGAGATACGCAGTATTTT; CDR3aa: CASSLDRAGAGDTQYF
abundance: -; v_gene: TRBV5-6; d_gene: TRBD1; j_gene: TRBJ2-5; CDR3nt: TGTGCCAGCAGCTTGCCCGACAGGGGGCAAGAGACCCAGTACTTC; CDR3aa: CASSLPDRGQETQYF
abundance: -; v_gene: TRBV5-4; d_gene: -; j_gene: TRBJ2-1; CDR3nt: TGTGCCAGCAGCTTACCCGAGAGGGGGGCCGGGAATGAGCAGTTCTTC; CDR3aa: CASSLPERGAGNEQFF
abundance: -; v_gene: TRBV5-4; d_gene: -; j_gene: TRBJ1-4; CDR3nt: TGTGCCAGCAGCTCGACTGGCAGGAAGAGTGAAAAACTGTTTTTT; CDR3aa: CASSSTGRKSEKLFF
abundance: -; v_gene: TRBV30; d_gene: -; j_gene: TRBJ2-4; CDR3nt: TGTGCCTGGGCCCCCGGCCCAGGGTATGGCAAAAACATTCAGTACTTC; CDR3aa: CAWAPGPGYGKNIQYF
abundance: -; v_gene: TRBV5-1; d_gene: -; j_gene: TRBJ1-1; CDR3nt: TGCGCCAGCAGCTTGGACGCCGAGAACACTGAAGCTTTCTTT; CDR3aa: CASSLDAENTEAFF
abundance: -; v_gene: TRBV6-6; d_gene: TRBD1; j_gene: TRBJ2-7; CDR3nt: TGTGCCAGCAGGACCAAGAAGGGACAGTCCTACGAGCAGTACTTC; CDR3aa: CASRTKKGQSYEQYF
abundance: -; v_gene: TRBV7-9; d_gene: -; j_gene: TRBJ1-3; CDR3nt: TGTGCCAGCAGCTTAGCCTCTCCAGAGGGAAACACCATATATTTT; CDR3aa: CASSLASPEGNTIYF
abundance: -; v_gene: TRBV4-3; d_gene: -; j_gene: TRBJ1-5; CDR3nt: TGCGCCAGCAGCCAAGATATCGGGGTACCGATGCCCCAGCATTTT; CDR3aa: CASSQDIGVPMPQHF
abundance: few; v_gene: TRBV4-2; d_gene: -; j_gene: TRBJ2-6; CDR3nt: TGTGCCAGCAGCGCCACGGCTGGCTCTGGGGCCAACGTCCTGACTTTC; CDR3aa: CASSATAGSGANVLTF
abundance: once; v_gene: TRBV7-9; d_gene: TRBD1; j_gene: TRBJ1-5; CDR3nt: TGTGCCAGCAGCGCGGGGACAGGGGGTAATCAGCCCCAGCATTTT; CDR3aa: CASSAGTGGNQPQHF
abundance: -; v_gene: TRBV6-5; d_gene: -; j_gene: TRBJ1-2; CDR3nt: TGTGCCAGCAGGGGGGTGGGGTTCGGGTATGGCTACACCTTC; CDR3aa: CASRGVGFGYGYTF
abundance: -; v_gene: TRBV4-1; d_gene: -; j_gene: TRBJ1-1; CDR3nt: TGCGCCAGCAGCCCGAGAGCATTGGGGGGGCTCATGAACACTGAAGCTTTCTTT; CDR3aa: CASSPRALGGLMNTEAFF
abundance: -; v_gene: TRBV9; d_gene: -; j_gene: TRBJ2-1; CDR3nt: TGTGCCAGCAGCGTAGTTGCGGGGCCCTACAATGAGCAGTTCTTC; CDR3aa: CASSVVAGPYNEQFF
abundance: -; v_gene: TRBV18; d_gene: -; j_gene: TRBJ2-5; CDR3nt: TGTGCCAGCTCACCACCTGGATCAGAGACCCAGTACTTC; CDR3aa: CASSPPGSETQYF
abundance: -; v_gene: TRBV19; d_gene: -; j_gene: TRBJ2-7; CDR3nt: TGTGCCAGTAGTCCTCAACAAGGGGGTGAGGGCTACGAGCAGTACTTC; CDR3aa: CASSPQQGGEGYEQYF
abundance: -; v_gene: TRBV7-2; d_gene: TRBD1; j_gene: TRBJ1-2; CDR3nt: TGTGCCAGCAGCTTACACTCCTCGAGACAGGGAAACTATGGCTACACCTTC; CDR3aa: CASSLHSSRQGNYGYTF
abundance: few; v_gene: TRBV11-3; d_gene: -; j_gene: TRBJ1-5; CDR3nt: TGTGCCAGCAGCTTTCTCACCGGGGGGCCCCAGCATTTT; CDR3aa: CASSFLTGGPQHF
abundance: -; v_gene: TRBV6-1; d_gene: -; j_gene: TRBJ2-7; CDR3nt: TGTGCCTCGTCCCCAACTGGTACCTACGAGCAGTACTTC; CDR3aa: CASSPTGTYEQYF
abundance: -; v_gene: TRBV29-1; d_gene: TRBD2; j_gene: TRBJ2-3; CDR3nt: TGCAGCGTTGCCGGCGGGGGAGGTACAGATACGCAGTATTTT; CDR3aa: CSVAGGGGTDTQYF
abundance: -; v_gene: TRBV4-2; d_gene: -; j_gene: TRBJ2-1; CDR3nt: TGTGCCAGCAGCCAAGCCCGGGGCCCCGGGTCCTACAATGAGCAGTTCTTC; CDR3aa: CASSQARGPGSYNEQFF
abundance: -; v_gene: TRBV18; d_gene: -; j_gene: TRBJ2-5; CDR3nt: TGTGCCAGCTCACCAAGGGGTCGGGAGACCCAGTACTTC; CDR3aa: CASSPRGRETQYF
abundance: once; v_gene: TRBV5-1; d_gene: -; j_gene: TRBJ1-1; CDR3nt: TGCGCCAGCAGCTTGGGGACAGACCCTAAGGGCACTGAAGCTTTCTTT; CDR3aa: CASSLGTDPKGTEAFF
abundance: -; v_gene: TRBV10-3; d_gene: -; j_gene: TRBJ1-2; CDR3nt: TGTGCCATCAGTGAGTCGAACCGGGGGGCAGGCTATGGCTACACCTTC; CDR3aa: CAISESNRGAGYGYTF
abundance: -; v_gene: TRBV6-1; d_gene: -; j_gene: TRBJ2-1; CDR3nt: TGTGCCAGTAACAGAGTCGGCAATGAGCAGTTCTTC; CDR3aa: CASNRVGNEQFF
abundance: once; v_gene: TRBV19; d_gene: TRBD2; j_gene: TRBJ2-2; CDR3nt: TGTGCCAGTAAACCTAGCGGGAGGGCCTCGGGCACCGGGGAGCTGTTTTTT; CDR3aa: CASKPSGRASGTGELFF
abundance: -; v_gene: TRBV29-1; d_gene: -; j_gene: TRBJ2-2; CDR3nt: TGCAGCGGAGCCCTTAGACTAGATGGCGGGGAGCTGTTTTTT; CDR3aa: CSGALRLDGGELFF
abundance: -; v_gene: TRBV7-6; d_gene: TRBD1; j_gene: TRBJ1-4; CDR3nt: TGTGCCAGCAGTTTACAGGGGGGGAATGAAAAACTGTTTTTT; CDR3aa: CASSLQGGNEKLFF
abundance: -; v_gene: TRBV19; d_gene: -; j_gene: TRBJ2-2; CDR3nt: TGTGCCAGTAGTACAGGCGTCACCGGGGAGCTGTTTTTT; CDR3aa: CASSTGVTGELFF
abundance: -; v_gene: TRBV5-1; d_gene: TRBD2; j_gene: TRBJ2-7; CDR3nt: TGCGCCAGCAGCTCGGAGGGTAGCGGGGGGGCCTTAGGGTACGAGCAGTACTTC; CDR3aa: CASSSEGSGGALGYEQYF
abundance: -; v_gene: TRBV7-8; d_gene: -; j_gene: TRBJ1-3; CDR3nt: TGTGCCAGCAGTCGGGACGGACGCTCTGGAAACACCATATATTTT; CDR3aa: CASSRDGRSGNTIYF
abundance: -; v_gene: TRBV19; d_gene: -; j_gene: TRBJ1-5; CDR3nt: TGTGCCAGTAGGTTCTCCCCAAGCGGCAATCAGCCCCAGCATTTT; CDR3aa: CASRFSPSGNQPQHF
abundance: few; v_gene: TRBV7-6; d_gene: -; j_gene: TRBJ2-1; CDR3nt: TGTGCCAGCAGCCCCCGGAGCAATGAGCAGTTCTTC; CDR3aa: CASSPRSNEQFF